Here is one TCR beta chain with its context. This CDR3 is 16 amino acids long. The V and J ends lost 4 bases and 2 bases, in that order; junction bases with no gene match: 8. CDR1 is SGDLS and CDR2 is YYNGEE in the germline V gene. Original processing methods: Quantification of nucleated cells was approximated via reference gene primer amplification. Produced via immunoSEQ multiplex PCR; TCRdb's table is partial and in-frame only. D and trimming come from the DNA, and the V and J calls and clone size come from that table. Found here are about 49,000 clones, roughly nine tenths of them singletons; the top ten hold less than 5.5%. This record belongs to a study of blood T cell repertoires in COVID-19. Across the whole study: The samples span acute and convalescent COVID-19 from the United States, Italy and Spain. From T cells, B-cell-depleted T cells, or PBMCs came the material, which was cDNA or gDNA.

Material for sequencing was peripheral blood. The sequence was obtained from a man in his forties with active COVID-19. The rearrangement links TRBV9 to TRBJ2-1; 8 nucleotides match TRBD2. The CDR3 nucleotides read TGTGCCAGCAGCCCCCGTGGTAGCGGGACCTACAATGAGCAGTTCTTC. Its protein is CASSPRGSGTYNEQFF.